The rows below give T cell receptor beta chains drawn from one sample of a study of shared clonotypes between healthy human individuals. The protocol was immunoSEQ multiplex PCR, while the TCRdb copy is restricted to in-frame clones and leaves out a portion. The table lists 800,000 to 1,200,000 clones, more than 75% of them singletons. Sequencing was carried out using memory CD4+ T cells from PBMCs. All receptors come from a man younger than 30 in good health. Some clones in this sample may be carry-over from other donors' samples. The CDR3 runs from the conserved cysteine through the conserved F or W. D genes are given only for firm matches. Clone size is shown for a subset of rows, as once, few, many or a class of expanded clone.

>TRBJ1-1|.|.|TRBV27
TGTGCCAGCAGTCGTACCATCGTACAGTACCCCCAACCTGAAGCTTTCTTT
CASSRTIVQYPQPEAFF
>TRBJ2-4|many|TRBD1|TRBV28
TGTGCCAGCAGTTCCATACGTCCCGGGACAGTAAATCTAGCCAAAAACATTCAGTACTTC
CASSSIRPGTVNLAKNIQYF
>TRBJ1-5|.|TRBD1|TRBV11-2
TGTGCCAGCAGCTTGGGTTTCAGGGGGCATCTTAGCAATCAGCCCCAGCATTTT
CASSLGFRGHLSNQPQHF
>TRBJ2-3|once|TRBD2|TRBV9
TGTGCCAGCAGCGTAGTAGGGACTAGCGGGACGGATACGCAGTATTTT
CASSVVGTSGTDTQYF
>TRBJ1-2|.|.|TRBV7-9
TGTGCCAGCAGCCCTTTGTCGGAGCGGGAAGGGTATGGCTACACCTTC
CASSPLSEREGYGYTF
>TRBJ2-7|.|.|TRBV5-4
TGTGCCAGCTCTACATATCAGGGGCTGATCCGGGAGCAGTACTTC
CASSTYQGLIREQYF
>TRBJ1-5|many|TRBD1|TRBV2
TGTGCCAGCAGCGGGACAGGGGGCAATCAGCCCCAGCATTTT
CASSGTGGNQPQHF
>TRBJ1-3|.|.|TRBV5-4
TGTGCCAGCAGCCCCGGGACCTCTGGAAACACCATATATTTT
CASSPGTSGNTIYF
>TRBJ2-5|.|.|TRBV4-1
TGCGCCAGCAGCACCCCACAGTTAACGGGAAAAGAGACCCAGTACTTC
CASSTPQLTGKETQYF
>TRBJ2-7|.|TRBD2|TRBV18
TGTGCCAGCTCACGTTCTTCTGAACATCCGGGACTAGCGGGAGGGGGGGCCTACGAGCAGTACTTC
CASSRSSEHPGLAGGGAYEQYF
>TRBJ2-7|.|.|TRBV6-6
TGTGCCAGCAGCCGCAGGGGCGAGAGCCACGAGCAGTACTTC
CASSRRGESHEQYF
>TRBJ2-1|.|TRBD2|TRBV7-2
TGTGCCAGCAGCGTGCGGGGGTCTATCGGAGAGCAGTTCTTC
CASSVRGSIGEQFF
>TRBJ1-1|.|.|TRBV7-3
TGTGCCAGCAGCTTCGGGGGAAACACTGAAGCTTTCTTT
CASSFGGNTEAFF
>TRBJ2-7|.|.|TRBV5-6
TGTGCCAGCAGCTTGTATGGACGGTACGAGCAGTACTTC
CASSLYGRYEQYF
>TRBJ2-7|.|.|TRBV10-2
TGCGCCAGCAGATTGGACCCTCGGTACTACGAGCAGTACTTC
CASRLDPRYYEQYF
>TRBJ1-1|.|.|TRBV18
TGTGCCAGCTCAGGGTCAGGTTTCTGGGAAGCTTTCTTT
CASSGSGFWEAFF
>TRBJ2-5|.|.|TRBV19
TGTGCCAGTAGTATAATTCGCGGGGACGGGGAAGAGACCCAGTACTTC
CASSIIRGDGEETQYF
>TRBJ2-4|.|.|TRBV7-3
TGTGCCAGCAGCTTAAGGTTCGCCGTCATCAAAAACATTCAGTACTTC
CASSLRFAVIKNIQYF
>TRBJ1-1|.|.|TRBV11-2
TGTGCCAGCAGCTTAGCGTACCGGTCTGAAGCTTTCTTT
CASSLAYRSEAFF
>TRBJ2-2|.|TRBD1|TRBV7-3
TGTGCCAGCAGTCCTGGACAGGGGAACGGGGAGCTGTTTTTT
CASSPGQGNGELFF
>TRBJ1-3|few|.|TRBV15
TGTGCCACCAGCAGAGGAGGTCCTGGAAACACCATATATTTT
CATSRGGPGNTIYF
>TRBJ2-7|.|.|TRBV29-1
TGCAGCGTTGGACGGGAGAGGGGCGAGCAGTACTTC
CSVGRERGEQYF
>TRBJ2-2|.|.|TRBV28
TGTGCCAGCAGTACCCGGGACTGGACGATCGGGGGCACCGGGGAGCTGTTTTTT
CASSTRDWTIGGTGELFF
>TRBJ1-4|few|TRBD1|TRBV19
TGTGCCAGTAGTATGAGACAGGGAGCCGCAACTAATGAAAAACTGTTTTTT
CASSMRQGAATNEKLFF